One and the same sample provided the 7 T cell receptor beta chains below, sequenced in a study of a mutant IDH1 vaccine in newly diagnosed glioma. No antigens are known for them. The protocol was immunoSEQ multiplex PCR, while the TCRdb copy is restricted to in-frame clones and leaves out a portion. Of tens of thousands of clones listed, 87% are singletons. Time point described: week 23, last vaccination. The vaccine gave 300 ug of a 20-mer mutant IDH1 peptide subcutaneously per dose. This specimen consisted of PBMCs, obtained from a glioma patient whose treatment included an IDH1 peptide vaccine. The origin of the receptors is a man aged 40-49 years with glioma.

The gene calls are TRBV18 and TRBJ1-1, with TRBD1 identical over 9 bases. V was clipped by 8 bases and J by 11 bases; unmatched bases: 9. Germline CDR1 KGHSH, CDR2 LQKENI. The CDR3 runs to 12 residues. CDR3 sequence reads: CASGRQGEGAFF. CDR3 sequence (DNA): TGTGCCAGCGGACGACAGGGGGAAGGCGCTTTCTTT.

The chain carries TRBV6-1 and TRBJ2-7; the D gene is possibly TRBD2 (5 bases). The CDR3 has 11 residues. Germline V lookup: CDR1 MNHNS, CDR2 SASEGT. V was clipped by 6 bases and J by 9 bases, with 12 bases between them. In nucleotides, the CDR3 is TGTGCCAGCAGCTCTCTCCGGGGGCAGTACTTC. It is translated as CASSSLRGQYF.

This clone has a handful of counts. The genes are TRBV5-1 and TRBJ1-1; D not resolved. The V and J ends lost 0 bases and 1 base respectively, with 10 bases between them. Germline values: CDR1 SGHRS, CDR2 YFSETQ. The length of the CDR3 is 15 residues. CDR3 bases: TGCGCCAGCAGCTTGGGGCGGCAGACGAACACTGAAGCTTTCTTT. Translation gives CASSLGRQTNTEAFF.

CDR3 sequence: CASSPAREGYTF. CDR3 DNA: TGTGCCAGCAGCCCTGCCAGGGAAGGCTACACCTTC. The rearrangement links TRBV7-2 to TRBJ1-2, with D perhaps TRBD1 (5 bases). Per the germline V gene, CDR1 is SGHTA and CDR2 is FQGNSA. The CDR3 contains 12 residues. The V end was cut by 5 bases, the J end by 8 bases, with 12 bases between.

The chain has TRBV9 and TRBJ2-2, with D tentatively TRBD1 or TRBD2 (6 bases each). V dropped 4 bases and J dropped 3 bases, with 16 bases sitting between them. The CDR3 totals 16 residues. Germline V gene lookup returns CDR1 SGDLS and CDR2 YYNGEE. The CDR3 bases are TGTGCCAGCAGCTCCCCCCCGGGGGCGTACACCGGGGAGCTGTTTTTT. This translates into CASSSPPGAYTGELFF.

V gene TRBV18 combines with J gene TRBJ1-4; TRBD1 is a possible D gene (6 bases). This CDR3 region has 15 residues. CDR1 and CDR2 (germline): KGHSH, LQKENI. Trimming cost V 0 bases and J 8 bases, with 13 bases left between them. The CDR3 nucleotides read TGTGCCAGCTCACCACCCGGGGGGGCGAGAGAAAAACTGTTTTTT. As protein: CASSPPGGAREKLFF.

The chain is built from TRBV10-1 and TRBJ2-1, with 8 bases identical to TRBD2. The CDR3 totals 15 residues. CDR1 and CDR2 from the germline V gene are WNHNN and SYGVQD (reference sequence). Losses at the gene ends were 4 bases for V and 0 bases for J; bases not matched to a gene: 2. CDR3 DNA sequence: TGCGCCAGCAGTGTGGGGACTAGCTCCTACAATGAGCAGTTCTTC. It translates to CASSVGTSSYNEQFF.